This TCR beta chain derives from a study of response to subunit inactivated influenza vaccine. TCRdb redid the calling of the RT-PCR reads with MiXCR, one entry per CDR3 protein. The sample holds hundreds of thousands of distinct CDR3 sequences, 9.5% to 13% seen once. Study-level findings and limits: There was a suggestion from the authors that each seasonal influenza vaccination recruits few new T cells.

The CDR3 has 12 residues. Germline values: CDR1 DFQATT, CDR2 SNEGSKA (reference sequence). V gave up 7 bases and J gave up 1 base, with 10 bases separating them. This clonotype was seen only a few times. Its antigen is currently unknown. This receptor was identified in a man aged 45-65 years who received an inactivated influenza vaccine. The chain combines TRBV20-1 with TRBJ1-1, with unresolved D. The material was PBMCs from blood, obtained roughly 47 days after vaccination. The CDR3 DNA is TGCAGTGGAAGACGGGCGAACACTGAAGCTTTCTTT. As protein: CSGRRANTEAFF.